This is a list of T cell receptor beta chains from one sample in a study of blood T cells in healthy people across ages. TCRdb independently ran MiXCR on the 5' RACE reads; one entry per CDR3 protein. The sample has about 1.4 million distinct CDR3 sequences, around 55% seen once. The material sequenced was blood. The receptor source for this set is a man aged 18 to 29 in good health. Both conserved end residues are trimmed from each CDR3.

V gene: TRBV15; J gene: TRBJ2-7; CDR3 protein: ATSRNRDPYEQY
V gene: TRBV4-3; J gene: -; CDR3 protein: ASSERVIGTQY
V gene: TRBV10-3; J gene: -; CDR3 protein: AISEPTGRQVYEQY
V gene: TRBV4-3; J gene: TRBJ2-3; CDR3 protein: ASSQGTSADTQY
V gene: TRBV6-6; J gene: TRBJ2-3; CDR3 protein: ASRRSSTTDTQY
V gene: TRBV6-6; J gene: TRBJ2-1; CDR3 protein: ASSPYYNEQF
V gene: TRBV27; J gene: TRBJ2-1; CDR3 protein: ASSLSVTSNEQF
V gene: TRBV2; J gene: TRBJ1-1; CDR3 protein: ASKTAYTEAF
V gene: TRBV7-9; J gene: -; CDR3 protein: ASSLVNFDEQY
V gene: TRBV25-1; J gene: TRBJ2-3; CDR3 protein: ASSEWGGRTDTQY
V gene: TRBV10-1; J gene: -; CDR3 protein: ASSESTIKTQY
V gene: TRBV29-1; J gene: TRBJ2-5; CDR3 protein: SVAGLENIQETQY
V gene: TRBV12-3/TRBV12-4; J gene: TRBJ2-3; CDR3 protein: ASSSRDSPFSTDTQY
V gene: TRBV5-1; J gene: -; CDR3 protein: ASSMETGEYEQY
V gene: TRBV29-1; J gene: TRBJ1-1; CDR3 protein: SVVRGSPEAF
V gene: TRBV4-2; J gene: TRBJ1-6; CDR3 protein: ASSQVGDRGLPLH
V gene: TRBV18; J gene: TRBJ2-3; CDR3 protein: ASSPPIKAGVTDTQY
V gene: TRBV29-1; J gene: TRBJ2-5; CDR3 protein: SVVMTSGWQETQY
V gene: TRBV6-6; J gene: TRBJ2-7; CDR3 protein: ASSFPGGAYEQY
V gene: TRBV7-2; J gene: TRBJ2-5; CDR3 protein: ASSPPPGQETQY
V gene: TRBV7-2; J gene: TRBJ2-3; CDR3 protein: ASSLALAGDGDTQY
V gene: TRBV15; J gene: -; CDR3 protein: ATSRDEGEQY
V gene: TRBV4-1; J gene: TRBJ2-1; CDR3 protein: ASSQGISGRPSGNEQF
V gene: TRBV4-1; J gene: TRBJ2-1; CDR3 protein: ASSPGDGRAPYNEQF
V gene: TRBV20-1; J gene: TRBJ1-2; CDR3 protein: SATGAREGYT
V gene: TRBV4-1; J gene: TRBJ2-5; CDR3 protein: ASSQGDRTGMETQY
V gene: TRBV7-9; J gene: TRBJ2-6; CDR3 protein: ASSSGQPLTADVLT
V gene: TRBV12-3/TRBV12-4; J gene: TRBJ2-2; CDR3 protein: ASGASANTGELF
V gene: TRBV13; J gene: TRBJ2-3; CDR3 protein: ASSSPGRGDTDTQY
V gene: TRBV5-1; J gene: TRBJ2-1; CDR3 protein: ASSERQGAYNEQF
V gene: TRBV29-1; J gene: TRBJ1-2; CDR3 protein: SVEDLGVGNYGYT
V gene: TRBV29-1; J gene: TRBJ2-4; CDR3 protein: SAGDRLAKNIQY
V gene: TRBV9; J gene: TRBJ2-1; CDR3 protein: ASSVGTGPMNEQF
V gene: TRBV7-2; J gene: -; CDR3 protein: ASSLGGQTREQY
V gene: TRBV27; J gene: TRBJ2-1; CDR3 protein: ASSLIGPYSYNEQF
V gene: TRBV24-1; J gene: TRBJ1-2; CDR3 protein: ATSASKPGGYKNYGYT
V gene: TRBV29-1; J gene: TRBJ1-2; CDR3 protein: SVRMDSDSNYGYT
V gene: TRBV6-5; J gene: TRBJ2-1; CDR3 protein: ASTRGQRENNEQF
V gene: TRBV9; J gene: TRBJ1-1; CDR3 protein: ASSVAGASTEAF
V gene: TRBV11-2; J gene: TRBJ2-5; CDR3 protein: ASSLRGTSGIETQY
V gene: TRBV5-1; J gene: TRBJ2-1; CDR3 protein: ASSPDGAGGNEQF
V gene: TRBV20-1; J gene: TRBJ2-2; CDR3 protein: SARVEERGTGELF
V gene: TRBV4-3; J gene: TRBJ1-6; CDR3 protein: ASSQAKGQGANSPLH
V gene: TRBV29-1; J gene: TRBJ1-2; CDR3 protein: SVENDRPYGYT
V gene: TRBV20-1; J gene: TRBJ2-6; CDR3 protein: SASSRGGLTSGANVLI
V gene: TRBV27; J gene: TRBJ2-1; CDR3 protein: AGSLWTGNEQF
V gene: TRBV6-2/TRBV6-3; J gene: TRBJ2-7; CDR3 protein: ASRRGLAGYSYEQY
V gene: TRBV3-1; J gene: TRBJ2-3; CDR3 protein: ASSQDEGLITDTQY
V gene: TRBV10-3; J gene: TRBJ1-1; CDR3 protein: AISLRDSEAF
V gene: TRBV29-1; J gene: TRBJ2-3; CDR3 protein: SVVATLTDTQY
V gene: TRBV5-6; J gene: -; CDR3 protein: ASSFRNPSEQY
V gene: TRBV7-8; J gene: TRBJ1-2; CDR3 protein: ASSLGTLGNYGYT